Presented here are 8 T cell receptor gamma chains from one specimen sequenced in a study of Vδ1+ human thymocytes. Their antigen targets remain unknown. The template was reverse-transcribed extracted RNA. Pooled V-gene forward primers with one constant-region reverse primer generated the CDR3 amplicons by multiplex PCR. TCRdb fed the multiplex PCR reads to CATT. The sample records tens of thousands of gamma-chain clones, around 20% being singletons. Whole-study results and caveats: Thymic TRG and TRD repertoires appeared highly polyclonal.

The sequencing sample was made of Vdelta1+ gamma-delta thymocytes from the thymus. Subset meaning: FACS-sorted CD3+ TCRalphabeta- TCRVdelta1+ TCRVdelta2- thymocytes. The receptors originated from a girl less than two years old who had congenital heart surgery.

Comments on this clone: The junction departs from germline at one end; a sequencing error may be responsible. The chain combines TRGV2 with TRGJ1 or TRGJ2. Per the germline V gene, CDR1 is EGSNGY and CDR2 is YDSYNSKV. The CDR3 runs to 15 residues. The CDR3 coding sequence is TGTGCCACCTGGGACGGGCGACGGAATCATTATAAGAAACTCTTT. This sequence encodes CATWDGRRNHYKKLF.

Remarks on this clone: The same CDR3 can be traced to other DNA sequences in this sample. The rearrangement joins TRGV4 to TRGJP2. V was clipped by 1 base and J by 1 base; unmatched bases: 3. The CDR3 is 15 amino acids. In germline, CDR1 is EGSTGY, CDR2 YDSYTSSV. The CDR3, as DNA: TGTGCCACCTGGGATGGACCTAGTAGTGATTGGATCAAGACGTTT. This sequence encodes CATWDGPSSDWIKTF.

Only a few counts were recorded for this clone. At one end, the junction sequence differs from germline, possibly due to a read error. The chain joins TRGV4 to TRGJ1 or TRGJ2. CDR3 size: 15 residues. Looked up from germline, CDR1 is EGSTGY and CDR2 is YDSYTSSV. The chain's CDR3 is CATRDGQRDYYKKLF. The CDR3 coding sequence is TGTGCCACCCGGGATGGGCAGAGGGATTATTATAAGAAACTCTTT.

This clone was found a few times. This CDR3 is also generated by other DNA sequences in the sample. The chain joins TRGV9 to TRGJ1 or TRGJ2. V lost 0 bases, J lost 9 bases, and 5 bases stayed unmatched. This CDR3 has 12 residues. Per germline, CDR1 GITISATS and CDR2 ISYDGTV (reference sequence). The CDR3 is CALWEVDPKKLF. In nucleotides, the CDR3 is TGTGCCTTGTGGGAGGTGGATCCTAAGAAACTCTTT.

The chain carries TRGV4 and TRGJ1 or TRGJ2. Trimming removed 0 bases from V and 7 bases from J; junction bases left unmatched: 9. Per the germline V gene, CDR1 is EGSTGY and CDR2 is YDSYTSSV. The CDR3 is 14 residues long. CDR3 DNA: TGTGCCACCTGGGATGGGCCGGCGGAGTATAAGAAACTCTTT. Translating it yields CATWDGPAEYKKLF.

The chain uses TRGV4 and TRGJ1 or TRGJ2. The V gene's germline CDR1 is EGSTGY and CDR2 YDSYTSSV. The CDR3 length is 15 residues. J gave up 0 bases and V 1 base, and 6 bases lay outside the gene matches. As DNA, the CDR3 is TGTGCCACCTGGGATGGTGCTTCGAATTATTATAAGAAACTCTTT. Encoded protein: CATWDGASNYYKKLF.

The sample holds a few counts of this clone. Possible read error: a much larger clone is one base away. The V call is TRGV2, the J call TRGJ1 or TRGJ2. Germline V CDR1 and CDR2: EGSNGY, YDSYNSKV. With V trimmed by 4 bases and J by 10 bases, 1 base remained unmatched. The CDR3 covers 9 residues. The CDR3 DNA follows: TGTGCCACCTGGGAGAAGAAACTCTTT. This encodes CATWEKKLF.

The genes are TRGV4 and TRGJ1 or TRGJ2. The CDR3 length is 15 residues. The V segment lost 1 base and the J segment 5 bases; nucleotides outside the gene matches: 11. Germline V gene lookup returns CDR1 EGSTGY and CDR2 YDSYTSSV. CDR3 bases: TGTGCCACCTGGGATGGCGCCCCCATTGATTATAAGAAACTCTTT. This sequence encodes CATWDGAPIDYKKLF.